Listed below are T cell receptor beta chains from one sample, sequenced in a study of identical twins. In TCRdb, the 5' RACE reads were re-called with MiXCR into one record per CDR3 protein. The table shows hundreds of thousands of distinct CDR3 sequences, with around a sixth occurring only once. These sequences were also reported in another study, on T cells expressing NK-cell markers.

Source material: PBMCs. These TCRs come from a woman aged 18-30 years in good health. Each CDR3 is given with its conserved first and last residue. A D gene is named only where the DNA matches it firmly. Size is stated for part of the rows, as once, few or many counts, or as a class when the clone is expanded.

clone_size j_call d_call v_call cdr3_aa cdr3_nt
. TRBJ2-2 . TRBV5-1 CASSLSKEITGELFF TGCGCCAGCAGCTTGAGTAAGGAAATCACCGGGGAGCTGTTTTTT
few TRBJ1-6 TRBD1 TRBV5-1 CASSKDRDSPLHF TGCGCCAGCAGCAAGGACAGGGATTCACCCCTCCACTTT
few TRBJ1-4 . TRBV12-3/TRBV12-4 CASRPGGSDEKLFF TGTGCCAGCAGGCCGGGGGGGTCCGATGAAAAACTGTTTTTT
few TRBJ1-1 TRBD1 TRBV20-1 CSVWDRVAEAFF TGCAGTGTTTGGGACAGGGTGGCTGAAGCTTTCTTT
few TRBJ2-1 . TRBV9 CASSVGVFHNEQFF TGTGCCAGCAGCGTAGGGGTGTTTCACAATGAGCAGTTCTTC
. TRBJ2-7 TRBD1 TRBV6-1 CASSFDRGSFYEQYF TGTGCCAGCAGCTTCGACAGGGGAAGCTTCTACGAGCAGTACTTC
. TRBJ2-1 . TRBV7-2 CASSPEAVSHNEQFF TGTGCCAGCAGCCCGGAGGCAGTATCTCACAATGAGCAGTTCTTC
few TRBJ2-7 TRBD1 TRBV11-3 CASSANRGEQYF TGTGCCAGCAGCGCCAACAGGGGCGAGCAGTACTTC
few TRBJ1-2 . TRBV4-3 CASSPHRVTSNGYTF TGCGCCAGCAGCCCCCACAGGGTAACTTCTAATGGCTACACCTTC
. TRBJ2-3 . TRBV7-9 CASSLGTPDTQYF TGTGCCAGCAGCTTGGGGACTCCTGATACGCAGTATTTT
few TRBJ2-3 TRBD2 TRBV20-1 CSAGTSGRLDTQYF TGCAGTGCTGGGACTAGCGGGAGATTAGATACGCAGTATTTT
few TRBJ2-5 . TRBV2 CASSAPSGRETQYF TGTGCCAGCAGTGCCCCAAGCGGACGGGAGACCCAGTACTTC
. TRBJ2-5 . TRBV3-1 CASSPRGFSGQETQYF TGTGCCAGCAGCCCTCGAGGATTTAGCGGCCAAGAGACCCAGTACTTC
few TRBJ2-7 . TRBV7-2 CASSSEARDSNEQYF TGTGCCAGCAGCTCCGAGGCCCGGGACTCTAACGAGCAGTACTTC
few TRBJ2-1 TRBD1 TRBV12-3/TRBV12-4 CASSFGTGTYNEQFF TGTGCCAGCAGTTTCGGGACAGGAACCTACAATGAGCAGTTCTTC
. TRBJ1-1 . TRBV29-1 CSVEEGRNTEAFF TGCAGCGTCGAGGAGGGGCGAAACACTGAAGCTTTCTTT
few TRBJ2-3 TRBD2 TRBV9 CASSDEIAGGNTDTQYF TGTGCCAGCAGCGACGAAATAGCGGGAGGGAACACAGATACGCAGTATTTT
. TRBJ2-2 TRBD2 TRBV20-1 CSARETSGRTGELFF TGCAGTGCTAGAGAGACTAGCGGGAGGACCGGGGAGCTGTTTTTT
once TRBJ1-5 . TRBV10-3 CAISDEGTGQPQHF TGTGCCATCAGTGATGAGGGGACGGGACAGCCCCAGCATTTT
many TRBJ2-1 . TRBV12-3/TRBV12-4 CASSLLGEQFF TGTGCCAGCAGTTTACTCGGGGAGCAGTTCTTC
few TRBJ2-5 . TRBV12-3/TRBV12-4 CASSPSAETQYF TGTGCCAGCAGTCCTAGCGCGGAGACCCAGTACTTC
few TRBJ2-1 . TRBV5-1 CASSLEALASYNEQFF TGCGCCAGCAGCTTGGAGGCGCTGGCATCCTACAATGAGCAGTTCTTC
few TRBJ2-5 . TRBV20-1 CSAATDIQETQYF TGCAGTGCCGCCACGGACATCCAAGAGACCCAGTACTTC
. TRBJ2-7 . TRBV11-1 CASSPVPLLEQYF TGTGCCAGCAGCCCCGTTCCCCTTTTGGAGCAGTACTTC
. TRBJ1-2 . TRBV3-1 CASSHLGGENGYTF TGTGCCAGCAGCCACTTGGGAGGGGAGAATGGCTACACCTTC
. TRBJ2-1 . TRBV12-3/TRBV12-4 CASNLVGGNEQFF TGTGCCAGCAATCTTGTAGGGGGCAATGAGCAGTTCTTC
. TRBJ1-3 . TRBV20-1 CSARFGGNTIYF TGCAGTGCTAGATTTGGCGGAAACACCATATATTTT
few TRBJ2-6 TRBD1 TRBV5-5 CASSSPGQSSGANVLTF TGTGCCAGCAGCTCACCGGGACAGAGCTCTGGGGCCAACGTCCTGACTTTC
. TRBJ2-2 . TRBV2 CASSALGGELFF TGTGCCAGCAGTGCCCTAGGCGGGGAGCTGTTTTTT
few TRBJ1-1 . TRBV6-5 CASSYSGTTTEAFF TGTGCCAGCAGTTACTCTGGGACGACGACTGAAGCTTTCTTT
. TRBJ2-5 . TRBV20-1 CSATRLVRSETQYF TGCAGTGCTACCCGACTAGTTAGGTCGGAGACCCAGTACTTC
. TRBJ1-6 TRBD1 TRBV7-9 CASNRGGVNSPLHF TGTGCCAGCAACAGGGGGGGCGTTAATTCACCCCTCCACTTT
many TRBJ2-1 . TRBV12-3/TRBV12-4 CASSDTHNEQFF TGTGCCAGCAGTGATACTCACAATGAGCAGTTCTTC
. TRBJ2-5 . TRBV6-2/TRBV6-3 CASRSTGRETQYF TGTGCCAGCAGGAGTACTGGACGAGAGACCCAGTACTTC